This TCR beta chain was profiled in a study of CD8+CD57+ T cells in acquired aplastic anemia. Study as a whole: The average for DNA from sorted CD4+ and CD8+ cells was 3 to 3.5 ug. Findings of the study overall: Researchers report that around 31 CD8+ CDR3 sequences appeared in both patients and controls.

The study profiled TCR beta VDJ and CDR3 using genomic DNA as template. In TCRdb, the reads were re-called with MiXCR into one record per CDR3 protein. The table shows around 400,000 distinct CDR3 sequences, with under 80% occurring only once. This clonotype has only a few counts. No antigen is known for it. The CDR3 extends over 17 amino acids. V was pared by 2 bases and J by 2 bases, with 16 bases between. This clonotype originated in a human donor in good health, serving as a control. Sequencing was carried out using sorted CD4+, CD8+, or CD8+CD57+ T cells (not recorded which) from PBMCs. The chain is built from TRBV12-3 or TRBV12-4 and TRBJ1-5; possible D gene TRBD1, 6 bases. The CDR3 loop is CASSLNTGGLGNQPQHF. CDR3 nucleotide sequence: TGTGCCAGCAGTTTAAATACTGGGGGGCTCGGCAATCAGCCCCAGCATTTT.